These 19 T cell receptor beta chains were all obtained from the same sample, sequenced in a study of identical twins. TCRdb re-analysed the 5' RACE reads in MiXCR, keeping a single row per CDR3 protein. The sample lists fewer than 900,000 distinct CDR3 sequences; 15% to 20% were seen once. The data also belong to a second study, concerning T cells expressing NK-cell markers.

Source material: PBMCs. Receptors originate from a woman aged 18 to 35 in good health.

The gene calls are TRBV7-6 and TRBJ2-1; tentatively, D is TRBD1 or TRBD2 (5 bases each). CDR1 is SGHVS and CDR2 is FNYEAQ in the germline V gene. The CDR3 spans 11 residues. Trimming removed 6 bases from V and 15 bases from J, with 15 bases in between. For the CDR3, the DNA is TGTGCCAGCAGTCTCGAGAGGGGCCTGTTCTTC. The encoded protein is CASSLERGLFF.

This clonotype came up a few times. V usage is TRBV5-1 and J usage is TRBJ2-1; 8 nucleotides align to TRBD1. The V segment lost 5 bases and the J segment 0 bases; nucleotides outside the gene matches: 4. This CDR3 spans 15 amino acids. Germline values: CDR1 SGHRS, CDR2 YFSETQ. The CDR3 region has the DNA TGCGCCAGCAGTTCGGGACAGGCCTCCTACAATGAGCAGTTCTTC. As protein: CASSSGQASYNEQFF.

The V and J genes are TRBV29-1 and TRBJ2-2; D might be TRBD2 (6 bases). Deletions cut 6 bases from V and 5 bases from J, with 13 bases between. Germline V gene data show CDR1 as SQVTM and CDR2 as ANQGSEA. The CDR3 is 13 amino acids. The chain's CDR3 is CSVFGGNTGELFF. The CDR3, as DNA: TGCAGCGTGTTTGGGGGGAATACCGGGGAGCTGTTTTTT.

This clonotype was detected a few times. This sequence joins TRBV6-2 or TRBV6-3 and TRBJ2-3, with TRBD2 matching over 9 bases. Germline CDR1 is MNHEY and CDR2 is SVGEGT. CDR3 length: 17 amino acids. J was trimmed by 3 bases and V by 7 bases; bases with no gene match: 14. CDR3 DNA: TGTGCCAGCACCCTCGACGGCGGGAGGGGTTCTACAGATACGCAGTATTTT. This encodes CASTLDGGRGSTDTQYF.

This clonotype was seen a handful of times. The gene calls are TRBV11-3 and TRBJ2-3; TRBD2 matches at 13 bases. V shed 2 bases and J 3 bases; nucleotides not matched to a gene: 2. Germline V CDR1 and CDR2: SGHNT, YENEEA. This CDR3 has 16 residues. The DNA for the CDR3 is TGTGCCAGCAGCTTACTGACTAGCGGGGGGACAGATACGCAGTATTTT. Amino acid sequence: CASSLLTSGGTDTQYF.

The rearrangement uses TRBV10-3 and TRBJ2-7; 8 bases map to TRBD1. CDR3 length equals 13 residues. Trimming cost V 8 bases and J 3 bases; bases outside gene matches: 6. Germline V gene data show CDR1 as ENHRY and CDR2 as SYGVKD. CDR3 bases: TGTGCCATCTCGGGACAGGACAGCTACGAGCAGTACTTC. This encodes CAISGQDSYEQYF.

This clonotype turned up a few times. V usage is TRBV15 and J usage is TRBJ1-1; unclear D gene. Trimming cost V 0 bases and J 3 bases, with 14 bases left between them. This CDR3 region has 16 residues. Germline V gives CDR1 LNHNV, CDR2 YYDKDF (reference sequence). The CDR3 loop reads CATSRDLRIRDTEAFF. The DNA of the CDR3 is TGTGCCACCAGCAGAGATTTGAGGATCCGGGACACTGAAGCTTTCTTT.

The chain links TRBV29-1 to TRBJ2-1; D tentatively fits TRBD1 or TRBD2 (5 bases each). V lost 7 bases and J 4 bases, leaving 20 bases between the germline ends. Germline V gene data show CDR1 as SQVTM and CDR2 as ANQGSEA. The CDR3 spans 15 residues. CDR3 amino acids: CSADWGRASYNEQFF. DNA of the CDR3: TGCAGCGCCGACTGGGGACGGGCTTCTTACAATGAGCAGTTCTTC.

The chain is built from TRBV5-1 and TRBJ2-3, with a tentative D call TRBD2 (5 bases). V was shortened by 4 bases and J by 2 bases, with 20 bases between the two germline ends. CDR1 and CDR2 from the germline V gene are SGHRS and YFSETQ. The CDR3 length is 17 residues. CDR3 protein: CASSTEGRTYHTDTQYF. CDR3 sequence (DNA): TGCGCCAGCAGCACCGAGGGCCGGACGTACCACACAGATACGCAGTATTTT.

The chain links TRBV15 to TRBJ2-1; tentatively, D is TRBD1 (6 bases). Trimming left V 5 bases short and J 6 bases short, with 11 bases between. The CDR3 has 13 amino acids. Germline assignment: CDR1 LNHNV and CDR2 YYDKDF (reference sequence). CDR3 nucleotides: TGTGCCACCAGCCGAAACAGGGTCAATGAGCAGTTCTTC. Protein sequence: CATSRNRVNEQFF.

This clonotype has only a few counts. The chain couples TRBV5-1 to TRBJ1-1, with D hard to call. The CDR3 is 16 residues long. Germline CDR1 and CDR2: SGHRS and YFSETQ. Trimming shortened V by 3 bases and J by 3 bases, and 18 bases separated the two germline ends. The CDR3 here is CASSSFGVEVYTEAFF. In nucleotides, the CDR3 is TGCGCCAGCAGCTCGTTCGGTGTGGAGGTATACACTGAAGCTTTCTTT.

This clonotype was found many times. V usage is TRBV6-5 and J usage is TRBJ2-1; D gene unclear. In germline, CDR1 is MNHEY, CDR2 SVGAGI. The CDR3 has 13 residues. V was pared by 2 bases and J by 9 bases, with 11 bases between. In DNA, the CDR3 is TGTGCCAGCAGTTACGTTAAGTACGGTGAGCAGTTCTTC. As protein: CASSYVKYGEQFF.

There are many counts of this clonotype. This rearrangement joins TRBV20-1 to TRBJ2-1, with 13 bases that match TRBD2. Germline lookup yields CDR1 DFQATT and CDR2 SNEGSKA (reference sequence). The CDR3 runs 15 residues. Trimming took 3 bases from V and 8 from J; bases not matched to a gene: 7. Here the CDR3 reads CSARPTSGRLDEQFF. CDR3 DNA: TGCAGTGCTAGGCCGACTAGCGGGAGGTTGGATGAGCAGTTCTTC.

The chain carries TRBV7-9 and TRBJ2-2; 8 bases map to TRBD2. CDR1 and CDR2 (germline): SEHNR, FQNEAQ (reference sequence). The CDR3 consists of 17 residues. Unmatched junction bases numbered 11, after V lost 4 bases and J lost 4 bases. The CDR3 loop is CASSSDRGGLVTGELFF. The CDR3 DNA reads TGTGCCAGCAGCTCCGACCGCGGGGGGCTCGTCACCGGGGAGCTGTTTTTT.

The rearrangement links TRBV2 to TRBJ2-2; 8 bases match TRBD2. Germline V gene data show CDR1 as SNHLY and CDR2 as FYNNEI. The V gene end was trimmed by 7 bases and the J gene end by 8 bases; junction bases not matched to a gene: 12. The CDR3 contains 15 residues. This chain's CDR3 is CASTGLDLSLGELFF. The CDR3 bases are TGTGCCAGCACGGGACTAGACCTCAGTTTAGGGGAGCTGTTTTTT.

The rearrangement uses TRBV5-1 and TRBJ2-1; 8 bases are a match to TRBD2. The CDR3 sequence is 16 residues long. Germline V gene sequence: CDR1 SGHRS, CDR2 YFSETQ. V lost 0 bases, J lost 4 bases, and 6 bases stayed unmatched. This CDR3 reads CASSLVGTRGYNEQFF. Written as DNA, the CDR3 is TGCGCCAGCAGCTTGGTCGGGACTAGAGGATACAATGAGCAGTTCTTC.

V is TRBV29-1 and J is TRBJ2-5, with D perhaps TRBD2 (6 bases). The CDR3 extends over 15 amino acids. V lost 6 bases and J lost 7, with 24 bases in between. The germline V gene has CDR1 SQVTM and CDR2 ANQGSEA. CDR3: CSVWGFRTTSLTQYF. The CDR3 nucleotides read TGCAGCGTCTGGGGGTTCAGGACTACTTCTTTGACCCAGTACTTC.

This rearrangement joins TRBV7-9 to TRBJ2-7; the match to TRBD2 covers 10 bases. The CDR3 totals 15 residues. Unmatched junction bases numbered 8, after V lost 5 bases and J lost 4 bases. Germline V gene data show CDR1 as SEHNR and CDR2 as FQNEAQ (reference sequence). CDR3 DNA: TGTGCCAGCAGCGTGCTAGCGGGAGCCTCTTACGAGCAGTACTTC. It encodes CASSVLAGASYEQYF.

This clonotype has just a few counts. J is TRBJ2-1 and V is TRBV6-1; TRBD2 matches 12 bases. Germline assignment: CDR1 MNHNS and CDR2 SASEGT. V was clipped by 2 bases and J by 3 bases; unmatched bases: 5. The CDR3 consists of 17 residues. The CDR3: CASSEIGGLAGYNEQFF. Here the CDR3 DNA reads TGTGCCAGCAGTGAAATTGGGGGACTAGCGGGCTACAATGAGCAGTTCTTC.